The rows below give T cell receptor beta chains drawn from one sample of a study of neurological immune-mediated disorders. TCRdb called the 5' RACE reads again in MiXCR, with one record for every CDR3 protein. The repertoire consists of approximately 23,000 distinct CDR3 sequences, with roughly 13% occurring once and the leading ten covering less than 5.5%. Input material: CD4+ T cells from blood. The source of these receptors is a female donor with HTLV-1-associated myelopathy (HAM/TSP). Each CDR3 is given with its conserved first and last residue. D genes are given only for firm matches. Expanded clones are given a class, and other clones once, few, many or no size at all.

DNA: TGTGCCAGCAGTGAGAACAGGAACACTGAAGCTTTCTTT
CDR3: CASSENRNTEAFF
J: TRBJ1-1
V: TRBV2
size: many
D: -

DNA: TGTGCCAGTATCTTACCCGGGGCTAGCTCCTACGAGCAGTACTTC
CDR3: CASILPGASSYEQYF
J: TRBJ2-7
V: TRBV5-4
size: -
D: -

DNA: TGCGCCAGCAGCATATATCTCTACAGCGTTGGCGGGGGGCTAGCGGACGGGCAGGACGAGCAGTACTTC
CDR3: CASSIYLYSVGGGLADGQDEQYF
J: TRBJ2-7
V: TRBV5-1
size: -
D: TRBD2

DNA: TGCAGTGCTAGAGCAGGGAAGTTCACTGAAGCTTTCTTT
CDR3: CSARAGKFTEAFF
J: TRBJ1-1
V: TRBV20-1
size: many
D: -

DNA: TGTGCCACCAGTGAAACCGGACAGGGGGGCTACGAGCAGTACTTC
CDR3: CATSETGQGGYEQYF
J: TRBJ2-7
V: TRBV24-1
size: many
D: TRBD1

DNA: TGTGCCAGCAGCCAAGAACAGGGCTCGGAGACAGGCCTAAAACTGTTTTTT
CDR3: CASSQEQGSETGLKLFF
J: TRBJ1-4
V: TRBV5-4
size: -
D: -

DNA: TGTGCCAGCAGTCCCCGGACAGGGCGCCAAGAGACCCAGTACTTC
CDR3: CASSPRTGRQETQYF
J: TRBJ2-5
V: TRBV7-2
size: many
D: TRBD1

DNA: TGTGCCAGCAGTGCCACGACGAGGGAGGAAGCTTTCTTT
CDR3: CASSATTREEAFF
J: TRBJ1-1
V: TRBV12-3/TRBV12-4
size: many
D: -

DNA: TGTGCCAGCTCACCTCAAGGCGGGACAGGATACTACGAGCAGTACTTC
CDR3: CASSPQGGTGYYEQYF
J: TRBJ2-7
V: TRBV18
size: many
D: TRBD1

DNA: TGTGCCAGCAGTGCGAGAAGTGAGGCCTACGAGCATTACTTC
CDR3: CASSARSEAYEHYF
J: TRBJ2-7
V: TRBV2
size: once
D: -

DNA: TGTGCCAGCAGCCTGTCCGGGACAGCCTGGTCCGCTGGGGCCAACGTCCTGACTTTC
CDR3: CASSLSGTAWSAGANVLTF
J: TRBJ2-6
V: TRBV7-2
size: -
D: TRBD1

DNA: TGTGCCAGCAGTTTGGGGGTCCCATCCTACGAGCAGTACTTC
CDR3: CASSLGVPSYEQYF
J: TRBJ2-7
V: TRBV12-3/TRBV12-4
size: many
D: -

DNA: TGCGCCAGCAGCTTGACGGAAGCGGGAGGGCTCCAAGAGACCCAGTACTTC
CDR3: CASSLTEAGGLQETQYF
J: TRBJ2-5
V: TRBV5-1
size: many
D: TRBD2

DNA: TGCGCCAGCACACCACTGGGGTCTACCTACGAGCAGTACTTC
CDR3: CASTPLGSTYEQYF
J: TRBJ2-7
V: TRBV5-1
size: many
D: -

DNA: -
CDR3: CASSFYICSARDQQGVGAFF
J: TRBJ1-1
V: TRBV11-1
size: -
D: -

DNA: TGTGCCAGCAGTTTCCGGGAGGACACAGATACGCAGTATTTT
CDR3: CASSFREDTDTQYF
J: TRBJ2-3
V: TRBV12-3/TRBV12-4
size: -
D: TRBD2

DNA: TGTGCCAGCAGCCCACCGTATCAGCCCCAGCATTTT
CDR3: CASSPPYQPQHF
J: TRBJ1-5
V: TRBV28
size: many
D: -

DNA: TGCAGTGCTACCCCGGGGCACATGAACACTGAAGCTTTCTTT
CDR3: CSATPGHMNTEAFF
J: TRBJ1-1
V: TRBV20-1
size: many
D: -